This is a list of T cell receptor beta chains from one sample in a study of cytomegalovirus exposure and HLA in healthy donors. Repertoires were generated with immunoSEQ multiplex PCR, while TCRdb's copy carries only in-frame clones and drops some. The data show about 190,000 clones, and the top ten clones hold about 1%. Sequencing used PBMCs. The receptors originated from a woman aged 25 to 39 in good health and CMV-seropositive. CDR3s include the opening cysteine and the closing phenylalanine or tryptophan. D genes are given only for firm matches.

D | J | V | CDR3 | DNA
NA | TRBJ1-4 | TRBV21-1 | CASSKLTGGNEKLFF | TGTGCCAGCAGCAAGTTGACAGGGGGTAATGAAAAACTGTTTTTT
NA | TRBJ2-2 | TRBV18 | CASSPRPGELDTGELFF | TGTGCCAGCTCACCCCGCCCGGGGGAGTTGGACACCGGGGAGCTGTTTTTT
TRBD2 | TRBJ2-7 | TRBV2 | CASRAPGLAGAEQYF | TGTGCCAGCAGGGCTCCGGGACTAGCGGGAGCCGAGCAGTACTTC
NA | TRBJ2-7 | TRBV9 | CASSVGQGQWYEQYF | TGTGCCAGCAGCGTAGGTCAGGGCCAGTGGTACGAGCAGTACTTC
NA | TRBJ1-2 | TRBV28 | CASSLSPDGYGYTF | TGTGCCAGCAGTTTATCCCCAGATGGCTATGGCTACACCTTC
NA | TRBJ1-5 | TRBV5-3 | CARSFGDGKDSNQPQHF | TGTGCCAGAAGCTTTGGCGACGGGAAAGATAGCAATCAGCCCCAGCATTTT
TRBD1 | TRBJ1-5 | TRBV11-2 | CASSWDRDNQPQHF | TGTGCCAGCAGCTGGGACAGGGACAATCAGCCCCAGCATTTT
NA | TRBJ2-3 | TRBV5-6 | CASSGGLGVRTDTQYF | TGTGCCAGCAGCGGGGGCTTGGGAGTCCGGACAGATACGCAGTATTTT
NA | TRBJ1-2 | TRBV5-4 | CASSTPTLGTAHPQTF | TGTGCCAGCAGCACACCGACCCTAGGGACTGCTCATCCTCAGACCTTC
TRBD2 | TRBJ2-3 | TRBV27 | CASSLLLAGGPSTDTQYF | TGTGCCAGCAGTTTACTACTAGCGGGAGGCCCTAGCACAGATACGCAGTATTTT
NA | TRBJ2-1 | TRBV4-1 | CASSQSTRGGNEQFF | TGCGCCAGCAGCCAATCCACCCGAGGAGGCAATGAGCAGTTCTTC
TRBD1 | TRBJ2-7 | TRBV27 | CASSSLLTGGYEQYF | TGTGCCAGCAGTTCCCTACTGACAGGGGGCTACGAGCAGTACTTC
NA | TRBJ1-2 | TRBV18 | CASSRTDRNYGYTF | TGTGCCAGCTCACGGACGGACAGAAACTATGGCTACACCTTC
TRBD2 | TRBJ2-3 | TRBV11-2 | CASSLGRSGGAIDTQYF | TGTGCCAGCAGCTTAGGTCGGAGCGGGGGGGCCATAGATACGCAGTATTTT
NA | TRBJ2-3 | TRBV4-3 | CASSQAGAADTQYF | TGCGCCAGCAGCCAAGCAGGGGCAGCAGATACGCAGTATTTT
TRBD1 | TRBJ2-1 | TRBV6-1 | CASSRQGSYNEQFF | TGTGCCAGCAGTCGACAGGGGTCCTACAATGAGCAGTTCTTC
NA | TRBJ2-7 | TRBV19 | CASSIALETYEQYF | TGTGCCAGTAGTATAGCTCTAGAAACCTACGAGCAGTACTTC
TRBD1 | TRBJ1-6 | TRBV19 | CASTPAGTVYNSPLHF | TGTGCCAGTACCCCGGCCGGGACAGTATATAATTCACCCCTCCACTTT
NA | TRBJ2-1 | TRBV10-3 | CAISEPLLYNEQFF | TGTGCCATCAGTGAGCCCCTACTTTACAATGAGCAGTTCTTC
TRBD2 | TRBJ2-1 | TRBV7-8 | CASSLGVRLAGEYNEQFF | TGTGCCAGCAGCTTAGGGGTAAGACTAGCGGGAGAGTACAATGAGCAGTTCTTC
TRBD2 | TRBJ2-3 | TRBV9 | CASSVGLELAGSTDTQYF | TGTGCCAGCAGCGTAGGATTGGAACTAGCGGGGAGCACAGATACGCAGTATTTT
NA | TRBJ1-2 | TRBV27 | CASKRQEPGAYGYTF | TGTGCCAGCAAGAGACAGGAGCCGGGCGCATATGGCTACACCTTC
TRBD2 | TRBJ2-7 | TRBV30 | CAWGRLAGPYEQYF | TGTGCCTGGGGAAGACTAGCGGGGCCATACGAGCAGTACTTC
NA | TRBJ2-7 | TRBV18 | CASSPGTSSYEQYF | TGTGCCAGCTCACCAGGGACAAGCTCCTACGAGCAGTACTTC
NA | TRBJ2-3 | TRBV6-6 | CASSYFSNTADTQYF | TGTGCCAGCAGTTACTTTTCTAATACCGCAGATACGCAGTATTTT
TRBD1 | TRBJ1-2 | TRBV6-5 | CASSYSAAGQEYGYTF | TGTGCCAGCAGTTACTCCGCAGCTGGACAGGAATATGGCTACACCTTC
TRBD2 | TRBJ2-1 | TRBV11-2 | CASSSQGGGGDVGYNEQFF | TGTGCCAGCAGCTCACAAGGGGGCGGGGGGGATGTTGGTTACAATGAGCAGTTCTTC
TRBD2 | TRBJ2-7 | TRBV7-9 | CASSLTGGRYEQYF | TGTGCCAGCAGCTTAACGGGGGGTCGATACGAGCAGTACTTC
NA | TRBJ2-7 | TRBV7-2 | CASSFEGGTSSYEQYF | TGTGCCAGCAGCTTCGAAGGCGGGACGAGCTCCTACGAGCAGTACTTC
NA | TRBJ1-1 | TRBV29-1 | CSVQEREGRTEAFF | TGCAGCGTTCAAGAGAGGGAAGGGAGGACTGAAGCTTTCTTT
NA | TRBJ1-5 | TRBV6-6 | CASSRTSPRDQPQHF | TGTGCCAGCAGCCGAACCTCCCCACGGGATCAGCCCCAGCATTTT
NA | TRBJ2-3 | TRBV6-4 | CASSDSSGVTDTQYF | TGTGCCAGCAGTGACTCGAGCGGCGTCACAGATACGCAGTATTTT
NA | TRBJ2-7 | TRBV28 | CASSTYRTLYEQYF | TGTGCCAGCAGTACCTACAGGACCCTGTACGAGCAGTACTTC
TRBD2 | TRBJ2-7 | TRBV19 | CASSITGTSGEQYF | TGTGCCAGTAGTATAACCGGGACTAGCGGCGAGCAGTACTTC
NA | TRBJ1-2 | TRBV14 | CASSPEDNYGYTF | TGTGCCAGCAGCCCGGAGGATAACTATGGCTACACCTTC
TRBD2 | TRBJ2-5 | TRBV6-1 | CASSSGDQETQYF | TGTGCCAGTTCTAGCGGGGACCAAGAGACCCAGTACTTC
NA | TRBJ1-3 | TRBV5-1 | CASSVGASGNTIYF | TGCGCCAGCAGTGTAGGGGCCTCTGGAAACACCATATATTTT
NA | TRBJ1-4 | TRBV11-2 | CASREGLLEEKLFF | TGTGCCAGCAGAGAGGGACTTCTGGAGGAAAAACTGTTTTTT
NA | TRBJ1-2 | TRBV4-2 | CASSQEPQGTTFYGYTF | TGTGCCAGCAGCCAAGAACCGCAGGGGACCACTTTCTATGGCTACACCTTC
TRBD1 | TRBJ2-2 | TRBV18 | CASSLPGTENTGELFF | TGTGCCAGCTCACTCCCAGGGACAGAGAACACCGGGGAGCTGTTTTTT
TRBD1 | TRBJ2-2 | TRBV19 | CASSIRQGAAGELFF | TGTGCCAGTAGTATCCGACAGGGGGCGGCCGGGGAGCTGTTTTTT
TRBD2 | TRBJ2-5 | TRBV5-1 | CASRSTSEGGETQYF | TGCGCCAGCAGGTCGACTAGCGAGGGTGGCGAGACCCAGTACTTC
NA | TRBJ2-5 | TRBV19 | CASSTSGLETQYF | TGTGCCAGTAGTACGTCGGGTTTGGAGACCCAGTACTTC
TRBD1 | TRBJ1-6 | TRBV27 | CASSIRDRGPSALHF | TGTGCCAGCAGTATAAGGGACAGGGGCCCTTCTGCCCTCCACTTT
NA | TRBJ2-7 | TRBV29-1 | CSAERASSETYEQYF | TGCAGCGCAGAAAGGGCCTCTAGCGAGACCTACGAGCAGTACTTC